The present entry profiles one T cell receptor (beta chain) with its context. Its antigen is not identified. CDR1 and CDR2 from the germline V gene are LNHNV and YYDKDF (reference sequence). The CDR3 spans 15 residues. This sample is drawn from a study of T cells expressing NK-cell markers. Study summary: Out of eight donors sequenced, seven tested HCMV-seropositive and the remaining one seronegative.

UMI-tagged 5'RACE template switching yielded the TCR beta cDNA. TCRdb re-called the 5' RACE reads; every CDR3 protein appears as one record, without DNA. The listing contains some 390,000 distinct CDR3 sequences. Study-wide findings and caveats: Several of the donors carried dominant NKG2C+ clonotypes that took up roughly 1.0-7.5% of their CD8+ T cells. These clonotypes also led the CD3+CD56-NKG2C+ fraction in a handful of donors.

The TCR comes from a woman between 50 and 59 years old in good health. The material sequenced was blood T cells: a sorted CD56 or NKG2C T cell subset, CD4+ or CD8+ T cells, or bulk PBMC T cells (not recorded which). V usage is TRBV15 and J usage is TRBJ1-2. This CDR3 reads CATSRDRVNGFGYTF.